The subject of this entry is one TCR beta chain. The entry originates in a study of blood T cells in healthy people across ages. Germline V gives CDR1 SGHNT, CDR2 YENEEA. The length of the CDR3 is 15 residues. Trimming removed 6 bases from V and 5 bases from J; junction bases left unmatched: 10. A sample-barcoded 5' primer and a J-beta primer mix were used in a second PCR of roughly 7 to 12 cycles. Each CDR3 protein gets one entry after TCRdb re-called the 5' RACE reads with MiXCR. Here the sample spans just under 900,000 distinct CDR3 sequences, 25% to 30% being singletons. The sequence derives from a woman aged 80 or older in good health. Sequencing used blood. The chain is built from TRBV11-3 and TRBJ2-5, with 9 bases lining up with TRBD2. CDR3 loop: CASRKGLAGMETQYF. The CDR3 DNA follows: TGTGCCAGCAGAAAGGGGCTAGCGGGGATGGAGACCCAGTACTTC.